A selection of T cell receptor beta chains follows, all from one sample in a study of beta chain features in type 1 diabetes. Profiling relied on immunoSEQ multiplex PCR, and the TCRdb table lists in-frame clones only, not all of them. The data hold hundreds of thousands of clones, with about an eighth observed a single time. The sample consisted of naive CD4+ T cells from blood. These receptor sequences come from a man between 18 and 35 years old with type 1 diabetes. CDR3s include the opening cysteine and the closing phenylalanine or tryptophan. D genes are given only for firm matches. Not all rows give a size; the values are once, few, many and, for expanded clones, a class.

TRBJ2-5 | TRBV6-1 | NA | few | CASSVGGWYQETQYF | TGTGCCAGCAGCGTGGGCGGTTGGTACCAAGAGACCCAGTACTTC
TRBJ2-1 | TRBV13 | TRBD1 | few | CASSSRGLPGNEQFF | TGTGCCAGCAGCTCAAGGGGGCTCCCGGGGAATGAGCAGTTCTTC
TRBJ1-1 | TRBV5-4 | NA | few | CASSLDGLNTEAFF | TGTGCCAGCAGCTTAGATGGGTTGAACACTGAAGCTTTCTTT
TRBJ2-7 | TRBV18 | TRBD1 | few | CASQIKPDRAYEQYF | TGTGCCAGCCAGATTAAACCGGACAGGGCCTACGAGCAGTACTTC
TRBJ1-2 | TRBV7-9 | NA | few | CASSLGVFGYTF | TGTGCCAGCAGCTTAGGTGTCTTTGGCTACACCTTC
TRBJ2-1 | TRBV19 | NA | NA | CASRRGSYNEQFF | TGTGCCAGTCGGAGAGGTTCCTACAATGAGCAGTTCTTC
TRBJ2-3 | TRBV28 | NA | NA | CASRGIGVGDTQYF | TGTGCCAGCAGAGGGATCGGGGTCGGAGATACGCAGTATTTT
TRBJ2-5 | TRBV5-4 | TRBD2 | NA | CASSAGASGGQETQYF | TGTGCCAGCAGCGCCGGGGCTAGCGGGGGACAAGAGACCCAGTACTTC
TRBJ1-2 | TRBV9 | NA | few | CASSAHNRDSLFDGYTF | TGTGCCAGCAGCGCTCATAACAGGGACTCCTTATTTGATGGCTACACCTTC
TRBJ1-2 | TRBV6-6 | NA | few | CASSPGTTAGYTF | TGTGCCAGCAGCCCCGGGACTACGGCTGGCTACACCTTC
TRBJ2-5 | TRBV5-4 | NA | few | CASSVRAAQETQYF | TGTGCCAGCAGCGTCCGGGCCGCCCAAGAGACCCAGTACTTC
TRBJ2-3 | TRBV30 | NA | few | CAWTYLGTGRTGDTQYF | TGTGCCTGGACGTATCTCGGCACAGGGCGTACGGGAGATACGCAGTATTTT
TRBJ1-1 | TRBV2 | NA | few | CASRVANTEAFF | TGTGCCAGCAGGGTAGCGAACACTGAAGCTTTCTTT
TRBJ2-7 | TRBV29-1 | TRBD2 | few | CSVASGLAVIYEQYF | TGCAGCGTCGCTTCGGGACTAGCGGTGATATACGAGCAGTACTTC
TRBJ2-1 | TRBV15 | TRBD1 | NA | CATSRDPLGQGALSEQFF | TGTGCCACCAGCAGAGATCCCCTCGGGCAGGGGGCGCTTAGTGAGCAGTTCTTC
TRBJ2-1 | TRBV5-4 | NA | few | CASSPSPRGLYNEQFF | TGTGCCAGCAGCCCCTCCCCGCGGGGGCTCTACAATGAGCAGTTCTTC
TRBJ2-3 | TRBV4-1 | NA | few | CASSQEGTSTDTQYF | TGCGCCAGCAGCCAAGAAGGGACGAGCACAGATACGCAGTATTTT
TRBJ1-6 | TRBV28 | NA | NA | CASSPRGGSYNSPLHF | TGTGCCAGCAGTCCCCGGGGGGGGTCCTATAATTCACCCCTCCACTTT
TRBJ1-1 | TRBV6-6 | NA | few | CASILQGNTEAFF | TGTGCCAGCATTTTACAGGGGAACACTGAAGCTTTCTTT
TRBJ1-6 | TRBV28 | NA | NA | CASSLGGRVSSPLHF | TGTGCCAGCAGTTTAGGGGGACGGGTTTCCTCACCCCTCCACTTT
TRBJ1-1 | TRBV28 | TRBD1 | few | CASSSQGESTEAFF | TGTGCCAGCAGTTCGCAGGGGGAGAGCACTGAAGCTTTCTTT
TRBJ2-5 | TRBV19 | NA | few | CASSMGGTAQETQYF | TGTGCCAGTAGTATGGGGGGAACAGCCCAAGAGACCCAGTACTTC
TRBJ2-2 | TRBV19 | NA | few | CATEEPNTGELFF | TGTGCCACAGAGGAGCCGAACACCGGGGAGCTGTTTTTT
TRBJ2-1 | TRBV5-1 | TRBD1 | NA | CASSLIQGASYNEQFF | TGCGCCAGCAGCTTGATCCAGGGGGCATCCTACAATGAGCAGTTCTTC
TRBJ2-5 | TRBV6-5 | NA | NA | CASSYESTQSETQYF | TGTGCCAGCAGTTACGAGTCCACCCAGTCGGAGACCCAGTACTTC
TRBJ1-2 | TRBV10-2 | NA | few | CASRPWDNRNYGYTF | TGCGCCAGCAGACCCTGGGACAATAGGAACTATGGCTACACCTTC
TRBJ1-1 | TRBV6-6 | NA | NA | CASRPANTEAFF | TGTGCCAGCAGACCTGCGAACACTGAAGCTTTCTTT
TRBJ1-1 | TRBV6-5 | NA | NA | CASTQLRVPNTEAFF | TGTGCCAGCACCCAGCTGAGGGTTCCGAACACTGAAGCTTTCTTT
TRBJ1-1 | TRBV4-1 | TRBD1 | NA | CASSQDPEDRAGNTEAFF | TGCGCCAGCAGCCAAGATCCGGAGGACAGGGCCGGGAACACTGAAGCTTTCTTT
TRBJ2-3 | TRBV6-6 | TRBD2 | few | CASRPGGPRDTQYF | TGTGCCAGCCGACCGGGGGGGCCTAGGGATACGCAGTATTTT
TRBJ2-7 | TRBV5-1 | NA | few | CASSATGPSSYEQYF | TGCGCCAGCAGCGCCACAGGGCCGAGCTCCTACGAGCAGTACTTC
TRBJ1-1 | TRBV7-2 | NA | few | CASSLEHWASEAFF | TGTGCCAGCAGCTTAGAACATTGGGCGTCGGAAGCTTTCTTT
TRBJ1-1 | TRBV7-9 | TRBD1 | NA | CASSSKTGGGTEAFF | TGTGCCAGCAGCTCAAAAACAGGGGGCGGGACTGAAGCTTTCTTT
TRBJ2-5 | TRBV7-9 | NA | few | CASSHLGGTETQYF | TGTGCCAGCAGCCACTTGGGGGGTACAGAGACCCAGTACTTC
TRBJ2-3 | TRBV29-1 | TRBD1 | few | CSVGDRGKDTQYF | TGCAGCGTTGGGGACAGGGGGAAGGATACGCAGTATTTT
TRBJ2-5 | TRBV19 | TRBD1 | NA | CASSRDRAETQYF | TGTGCCAGTAGTCGCGACAGGGCAGAGACCCAGTACTTC
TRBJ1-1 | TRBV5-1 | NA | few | CASSLGVAGSTEAFF | TGCGCCAGCAGCTTGGGGGTGGCAGGGAGCACTGAAGCTTTCTTT
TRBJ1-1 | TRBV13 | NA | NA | CASSRDRGTEAFF | TGTGCCAGCAGCCGAGACAGAGGCACTGAAGCTTTCTTT
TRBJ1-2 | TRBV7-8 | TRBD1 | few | CASTSPGQGDGYTF | TGTGCCAGCACCTCTCCGGGACAGGGGGATGGCTACACCTTC
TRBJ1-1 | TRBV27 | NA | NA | CASSGQPGGLGEAFF | TGTGCCAGCAGTGGCCAACCGGGAGGATTAGGTGAAGCTTTCTTT